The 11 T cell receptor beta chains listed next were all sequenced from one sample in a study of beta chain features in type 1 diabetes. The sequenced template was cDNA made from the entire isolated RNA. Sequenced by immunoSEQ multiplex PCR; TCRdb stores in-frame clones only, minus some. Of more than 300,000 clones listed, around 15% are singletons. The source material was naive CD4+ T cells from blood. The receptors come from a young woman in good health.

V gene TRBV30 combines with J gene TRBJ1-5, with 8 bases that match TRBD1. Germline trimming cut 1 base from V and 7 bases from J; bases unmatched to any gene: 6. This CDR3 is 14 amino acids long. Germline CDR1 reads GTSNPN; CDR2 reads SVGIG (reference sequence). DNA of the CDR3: TGTGCCTGGAGTGAATGGGCAGGGGGCCAGCCCCAGCATTTT. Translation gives CAWSEWAGGQPQHF.

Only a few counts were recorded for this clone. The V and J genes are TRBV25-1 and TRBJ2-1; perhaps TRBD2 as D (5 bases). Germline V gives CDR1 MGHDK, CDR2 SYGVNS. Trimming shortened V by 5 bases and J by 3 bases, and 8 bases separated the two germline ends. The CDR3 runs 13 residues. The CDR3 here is CASSKRDYNEQFF. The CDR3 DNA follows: TGTGCCAGCAGTAAACGGGACTACAATGAGCAGTTCTTC.

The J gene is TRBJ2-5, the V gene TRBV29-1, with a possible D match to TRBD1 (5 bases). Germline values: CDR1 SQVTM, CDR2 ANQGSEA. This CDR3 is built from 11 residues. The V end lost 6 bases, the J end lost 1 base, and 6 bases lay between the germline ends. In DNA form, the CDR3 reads TGCAGCGTGGGGCCCCAAGAGACCCAGTACTTC. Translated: CSVGPQETQYF.

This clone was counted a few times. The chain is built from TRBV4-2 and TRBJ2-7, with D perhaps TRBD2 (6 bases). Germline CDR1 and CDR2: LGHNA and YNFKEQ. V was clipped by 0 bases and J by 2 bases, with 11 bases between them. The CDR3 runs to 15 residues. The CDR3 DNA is TGTGCCAGCAGCCAAGAAGGGGACTGGCCCTACGAGCAGTACTTC. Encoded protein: CASSQEGDWPYEQYF.

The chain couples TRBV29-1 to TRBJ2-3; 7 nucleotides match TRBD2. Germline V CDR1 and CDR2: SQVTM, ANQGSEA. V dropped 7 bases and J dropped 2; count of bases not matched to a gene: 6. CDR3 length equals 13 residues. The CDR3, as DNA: TGCAGCGAAAGGGACTACCACACAGATACGCAGTATTTT. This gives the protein CSERDYHTDTQYF.

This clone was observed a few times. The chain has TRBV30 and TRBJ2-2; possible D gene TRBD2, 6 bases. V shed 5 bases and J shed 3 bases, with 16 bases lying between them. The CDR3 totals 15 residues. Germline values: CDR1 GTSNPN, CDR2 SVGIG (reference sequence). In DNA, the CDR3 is TGTGCCTGGCGTCGGGGGAGTAGGTACACCGGGGAGCTGTTTTTT. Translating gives CAWRRGSRYTGELFF. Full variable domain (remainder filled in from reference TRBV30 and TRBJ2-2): SQTIHQWPATLVQPVGSPLSLECTVEGTSNPNLYWYRQAAGRGLQLLFYSVGIGQISSEVPQNLSASRPQDRQFILSSKKLLLSDSGFYLCAWRRGSRYTGELFFGEGSRLTVL.

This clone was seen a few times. The DNA of the CDR3 is TGTGCCAGCAGTCTCGATCTAGCATTCGATGAGCAGTTCTTC. Its protein is CASSLDLAFDEQFF. The chain employs TRBV4-2 and TRBJ2-1; D is perhaps TRBD2 (5 bases). The CDR3 runs to 14 residues. Germline lookup yields CDR1 LGHNA and CDR2 YNFKEQ. Trimming shortened V by 6 bases and J by 8 bases, and 17 bases separated the two germline ends.

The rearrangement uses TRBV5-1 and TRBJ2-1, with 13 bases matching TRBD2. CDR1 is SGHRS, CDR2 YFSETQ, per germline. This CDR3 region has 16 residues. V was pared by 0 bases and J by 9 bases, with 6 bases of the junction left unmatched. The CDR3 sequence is CASSLVLAGGQSEQFF. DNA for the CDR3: TGCGCCAGCAGCTTGGTACTAGCGGGAGGGCAAAGTGAGCAGTTCTTC.

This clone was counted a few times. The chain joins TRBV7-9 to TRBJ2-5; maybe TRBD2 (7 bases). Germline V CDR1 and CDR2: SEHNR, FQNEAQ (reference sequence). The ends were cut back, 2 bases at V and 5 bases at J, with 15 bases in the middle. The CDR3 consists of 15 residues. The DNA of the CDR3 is TGTGCCAGCAGCTTATTGGGCGGGGGCGTCGAGACCCAGTACTTC. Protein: CASSLLGGGVETQYF.

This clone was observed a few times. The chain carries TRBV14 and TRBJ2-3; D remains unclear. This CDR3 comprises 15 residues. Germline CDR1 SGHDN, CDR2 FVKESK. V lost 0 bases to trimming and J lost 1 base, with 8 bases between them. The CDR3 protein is CASSQESVRTDTQYF. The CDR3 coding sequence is TGTGCCAGCAGCCAAGAGTCGGTCCGCACAGATACGCAGTATTTT.

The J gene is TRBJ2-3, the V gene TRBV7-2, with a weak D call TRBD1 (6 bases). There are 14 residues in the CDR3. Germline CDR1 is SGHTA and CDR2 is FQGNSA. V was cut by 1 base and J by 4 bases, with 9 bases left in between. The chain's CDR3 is CASSLVQGSDTQYF. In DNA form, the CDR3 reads TGTGCCAGCAGCTTAGTGCAGGGGTCAGATACGCAGTATTTT.